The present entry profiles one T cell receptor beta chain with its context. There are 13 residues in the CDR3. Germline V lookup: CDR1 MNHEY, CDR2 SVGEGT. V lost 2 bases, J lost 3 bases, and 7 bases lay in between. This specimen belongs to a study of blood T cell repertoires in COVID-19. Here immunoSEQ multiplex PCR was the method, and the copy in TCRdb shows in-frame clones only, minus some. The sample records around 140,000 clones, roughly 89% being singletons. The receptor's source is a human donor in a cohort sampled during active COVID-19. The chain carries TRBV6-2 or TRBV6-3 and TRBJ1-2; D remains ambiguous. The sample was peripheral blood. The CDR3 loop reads CASSYGRYYGYTF. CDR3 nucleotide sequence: TGTGCCAGCAGTTACGGCAGATACTATGGCTACACCTTC.